This T cell receptor (beta chain) derives from a study of Ad26.COV2.S vaccination and SARS-CoV-2 variants. Study summary: The authors gave Ad26.COV2.S intramuscularly, either once or twice 56 days apart.

Treatment: around 19 received Ad26.COV2.S at low or high dose, single or two shots; 5 received placebo; per-sample allocation not given. Following the first vaccine or placebo injection, samples were taken on day 63. Study findings and constraints: Substantial breadth in spike-specific CD8+ and CD4+ T cell responses was reportedly seen after vaccination. It was found that vaccine and placebo recipients had similar non-spike TCR breadth.

TCRdb's table, derived via immunoSEQ multiplex PCR, lists solely in-frame clones and lacks some. The repertoire holds roughly 500,000 clones, with roughly nine tenths as singletons. As to this clone: Its antigen is as yet unknown.

V lost 5 bases and J lost 5, with 12 bases in between. Germline V gene sequence: CDR1 SGHTA, CDR2 FQGNSA. The CDR3 loop spans 13 amino acids. The sample in question was peripheral blood, obtained in a trial of Ad26.COV2.S vaccine versus placebo. The rearrangement joins TRBV7-2 to TRBJ2-5; the D gene is possibly TRBD2 (6 bases). The origin of this receptor is a person aged 18 to 65 who received the Ad26.COV2.S COVID-19 vaccine or a placebo. CDR3 bases: TGTGCCAGCAGCGTCGGGGGAGTGGAGACCCAGTACTTC. Amino acids: CASSVGGVETQYF.